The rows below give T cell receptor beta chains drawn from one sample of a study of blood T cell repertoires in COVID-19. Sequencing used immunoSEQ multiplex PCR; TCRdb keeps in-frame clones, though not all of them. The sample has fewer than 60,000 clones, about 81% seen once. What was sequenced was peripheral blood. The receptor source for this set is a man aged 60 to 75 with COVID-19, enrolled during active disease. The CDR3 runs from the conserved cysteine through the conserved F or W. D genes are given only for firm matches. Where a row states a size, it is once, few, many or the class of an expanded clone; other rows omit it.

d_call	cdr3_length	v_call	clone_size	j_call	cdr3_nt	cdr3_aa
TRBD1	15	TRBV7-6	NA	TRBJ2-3	TGTGCCAGCAGCTCCGGACAGGGGGCGGCAGATACGCAGTATTTT	CASSSGQGAADTQYF
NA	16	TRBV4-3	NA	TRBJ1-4	TGCGCCAGCAGCCAAGGCGGGCGGGGGTCTAATGAAAAACTGTTTTTT	CASSQGGRGSNEKLFF
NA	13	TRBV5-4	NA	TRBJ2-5	TGTGCCACCCTAAACAGGGATTGGGAGACCCAGTACTTC	CATLNRDWETQYF
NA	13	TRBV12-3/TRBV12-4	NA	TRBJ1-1	TGTGCCAGCAGGACTAGGGCCCACACTGAAGCTTTCTTT	CASRTRAHTEAFF
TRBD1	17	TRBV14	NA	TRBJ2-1	TGTGCCAGCAGCCAAGGCTACCGGACAGGGGTTAATAATGAGCAGTTCTTC	CASSQGYRTGVNNEQFF
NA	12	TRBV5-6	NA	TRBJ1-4	TGTGCCAGCAGCTTTCATAATGAAAAACTGTTTTTT	CASSFHNEKLFF
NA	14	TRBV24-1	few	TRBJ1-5	TGTGCCACCAGTGCAGGGAAGGGCAATCAGCCCCAGCATTTT	CATSAGKGNQPQHF
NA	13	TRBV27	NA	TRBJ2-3	TGTGCCAGCAAAAACAGAGTTTTCGATACGCAGTATTTT	CASKNRVFDTQYF
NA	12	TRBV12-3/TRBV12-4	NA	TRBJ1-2	TGTGCCAGCAGCCCCACAAACTATGGCTACACCTTC	CASSPTNYGYTF
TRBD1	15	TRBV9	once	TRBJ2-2	TGTGCCAGCAGCGAGGAGACAGGGGGCACCGGGGAGCTGTTTTTT	CASSEETGGTGELFF
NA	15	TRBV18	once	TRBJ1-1	TGTGCCAGCTCACTAAAGCGGGACGGTAACACTGAAGCTTTCTTT	CASSLKRDGNTEAFF
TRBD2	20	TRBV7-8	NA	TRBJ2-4	TGTGCCAGCAGCTTAGTTGACGGGGGGGCCCCCCGCCTAGCCAAAAACATTCAGTACTTC	CASSLVDGGAPRLAKNIQYF
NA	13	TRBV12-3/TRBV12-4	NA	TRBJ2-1	TGTGCCAGCGGACGGACAAGTACCGGTGAGCAGTTCTTC	CASGRTSTGEQFF
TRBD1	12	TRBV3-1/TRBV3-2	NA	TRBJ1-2	TGTGCCAGCAGCCAAGATCAGGGGGCCAACACCTTC	CASSQDQGANTF
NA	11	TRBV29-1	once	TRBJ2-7	TGCAGCGTGACGGAGTCCTACGAGCAGTACTTC	CSVTESYEQYF
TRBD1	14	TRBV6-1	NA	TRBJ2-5	TGTGCCAGCAGTGAGGGACAGCGGTTGGAGACCCAGTACTTC	CASSEGQRLETQYF
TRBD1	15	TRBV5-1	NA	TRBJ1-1	TGCGCCAGCAGCCTGGATTCAGGGGGTAGGGCTGAAGCTTTCTTT	CASSLDSGGRAEAFF
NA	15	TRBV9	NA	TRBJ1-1	TGTGCCAGCAGCCTAAGGGGGGGCGTGAACACTGAAGCTTTCTTT	CASSLRGGVNTEAFF